This TCR beta chain was captured by sequencing in a study of stem cell transplantation in POMP-related autoinflammatory disease. Study at large: Impaired MHC class I-dependent CD8+ differentiation was hypothesized from defective thymoproteasomes. CD8+ T cells were low and CD4+ cells naive-skewed before transplant.

The repertoire was sequenced with immunoSEQ multiplex PCR; TCRdb's copy has only in-frame clones and lacks some. The sample has 1,300 or so clones, 75% to 85% seen once. Findings of the study overall: Across all analyzed T-cell subsets, patients with PRAID tended toward reduced diversity and increased clonality. Patients with PRAID showed a restricted number of unique TRB V-J gene pairings.

As for this clone: The antigen remains unidentified.

V dropped 0 bases and J dropped 2; count of bases not matched to a gene: 2. CDR1 is SGHRS, CDR2 YFSETQ, per germline. The CDR3 runs to 15 residues. The J gene is TRBJ2-3, the V gene TRBV5-1; 8 nucleotides align to TRBD2. The clonotype comes from a human donor with POMP-related autoinflammation and immune dysregulation (PRAID). The sequences come from CD4+ follicular helper T cells (Tfh) from PBMCs, collected before stem cell transplantation. CDR3: CASSLAGGITDTQYF. The DNA of the CDR3 is TGCGCCAGCAGCTTGGCGGGGGGGATCACAGATACGCAGTATTTT.